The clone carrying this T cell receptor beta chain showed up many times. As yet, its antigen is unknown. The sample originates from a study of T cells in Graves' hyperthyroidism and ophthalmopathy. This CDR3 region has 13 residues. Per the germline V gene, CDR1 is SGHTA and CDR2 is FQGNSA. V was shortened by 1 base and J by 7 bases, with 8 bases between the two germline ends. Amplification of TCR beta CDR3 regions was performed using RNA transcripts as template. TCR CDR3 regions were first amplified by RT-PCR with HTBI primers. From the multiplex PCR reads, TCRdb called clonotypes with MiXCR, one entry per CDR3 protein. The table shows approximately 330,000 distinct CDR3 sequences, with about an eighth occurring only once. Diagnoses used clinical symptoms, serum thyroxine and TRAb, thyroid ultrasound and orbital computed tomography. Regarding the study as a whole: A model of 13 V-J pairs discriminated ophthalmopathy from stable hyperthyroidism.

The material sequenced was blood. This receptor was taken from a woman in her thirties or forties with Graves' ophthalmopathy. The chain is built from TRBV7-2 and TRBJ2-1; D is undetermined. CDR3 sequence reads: CASSLDRQNEQFF. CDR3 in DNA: TGTGCCAGCAGCTTAGATAGGCAAAATGAGCAGTTCTTC. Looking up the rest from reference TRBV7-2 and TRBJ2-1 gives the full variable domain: GAGVSQSPSNKVTEKGKDVELRCDPISGHTALYWYRQSLGQGLEFLIYFQGNSAPDKSGLPSDRFSAERTGGSVSTLTIQRTQQEDSAVYLCASSLDRQNEQFFGPGTRLTVL.